A single sample gave rise to the 9 T cell receptor beta chains below, sequenced in a study of glioma-infiltrating T cells after dendritic cell vaccination. Clones were read by immunoSEQ multiplex PCR, and TCRdb kept only the in-frame ones, dropping some. The repertoire has about 73,000 clones, almost 85% of them found once; the top ten carry roughly 2%. This material consisted of blood, taken before dendritic cell vaccination. These receptors all come from a human donor with glioblastoma.

This clone was counted a single time. V gene TRBV5-1 combines with J gene TRBJ1-5; D is uncertain. The CDR3 contains 15 residues. Germline CDR1 and CDR2: SGHRS and YFSETQ. Trimming removed 4 bases from V and 9 bases from J, with 20 bases in between. The CDR3 DNA reads TGCGCCAGCAGCCCCAGGCCCACGCCTGACGGGCCCCAGCATTTT. Its translation: CASSPRPTPDGPQHF.

This clone was seen only a few times. The V gene is TRBV4-1, the J gene TRBJ1-4; 11 bases align to TRBD1. The V segment lost 1 base and the J segment 8 bases; nucleotides outside the gene matches: 6. The CDR3 extends over 16 amino acids. In germline, CDR1 is MGHRA, CDR2 YSYEKL. The DNA for the CDR3 is TGCGCCAGCAGCCAAGGGACAGGGGGCGGAAGGGAAAAACTGTTTTTT. Its protein product is CASSQGTGGGREKLFF.

In regard to this clone: Other DNA sequences in this specimen translate into the identical CDR3. This chain connects TRBV11-2 to TRBJ2-3; D not certain. The germline gives CDR1 SGHAT, CDR2 FQNNGV. The V end lost 1 base, the J end lost 5 bases, and 7 bases lay between the germline ends. CDR3 length: 13 residues. DNA of the CDR3: TGTGCCAGCAGCTTAGGGCGACTAGATACGCAGTATTTT. Protein product: CASSLGRLDTQYF.

The rearrangement joins TRBV5-1 to TRBJ2-2; 7 nucleotides align to TRBD1. With V trimmed by 8 bases and J by 4 bases, 8 bases remained unmatched. This CDR3 contains 14 residues. Germline V lookup: CDR1 SGHRS, CDR2 YFSETQ. The CDR3 DNA follows: TGCGCCAGTATTCGGGACAGAAGCACCGGGGAGCTGTTTTTT. It yields the protein CASIRDRSTGELFF.

The chain recombines TRBV5-1 with TRBJ1-4; D is ambiguous. This CDR3 region has 15 residues. The V and J ends lost 4 bases and 0 bases respectively, with 10 bases between them. The germline CDR1 and CDR2 sequences are SGHRS and YFSETQ. This CDR3 reads CASSPSQATNEKLFF. The CDR3 nucleotides read TGCGCCAGCAGCCCCTCACAAGCAACTAATGAAAAACTGTTTTTT.

The gene calls are TRBV9 and TRBJ2-1, with 7 positions matching TRBD1. Germline values: CDR1 SGDLS, CDR2 YYNGEE. Trimming took 3 bases from V and 2 from J; bases not matched to a gene: 8. The CDR3 extends over 16 amino acids. CDR3 protein: CASSGEGRGTYNEQFF. The CDR3 DNA follows: TGTGCCAGCAGCGGAGAGGGCAGGGGGACCTACAATGAGCAGTTCTTC.

The V gene is TRBV6-6, the J gene TRBJ1-1, with D possibly matching TRBD1 (5 bases). Per germline, CDR1 MNHNY and CDR2 SVGAGI (reference sequence). V lost 6 bases, J lost 5 bases, and 13 bases lay in between. The CDR3 runs to 13 residues. CDR3 sequence: CASSKGRNTEAFF. CDR3 nucleotide sequence: TGTGCCAGCAGCAAGGGGAGGAATACTGAAGCTTTCTTT.

This chain links TRBV6-1 with TRBJ2-7, with TRBD2 as a possible D gene (6 bases). The CDR3 is 16 residues long. Germline assignment: CDR1 MNHNS and CDR2 SASEGT. V was clipped by 4 bases and J by 0 bases, with 16 bases between them. The DNA of the CDR3 is TGTGCCAGCAGTGCAGGACTAATCCAGAGCTCCTACGAGCAGTACTTC. Encoded protein: CASSAGLIQSSYEQYF.

This chain links TRBV30 with TRBJ2-3; 8 bases agree with TRBD1. V shed 6 bases, J shed 2 bases, and the junction held 4 bases outside the gene matches. The CDR3 has 13 residues. Germline values: CDR1 GTSNPN, CDR2 SVGIG (reference sequence). The chain's CDR3 is CACNRGFTDTQYF. Here the CDR3 DNA reads TGTGCCTGTAACAGGGGGTTCACAGATACGCAGTATTTT.